Listed below are T cell receptor beta chains from one sample, sequenced in a study of T cells expressing NK-cell markers. TCRdb re-called the 5' RACE reads; every CDR3 protein appears as one record, without DNA. The table for this sample gives about 160,000 distinct CDR3 sequences. Input material: blood T cells: a sorted CD56 or NKG2C T cell subset, CD4+ or CD8+ T cells, or bulk PBMC T cells (not recorded which). The source is a man aged 18 to 69 in good health. Both conserved end residues are part of each CDR3.

j_call v_call cdr3_aa
TRBJ1-2 TRBV27 CASSLSSTGGSYGYTF
TRBJ2-2 TRBV28 CASQQDTGELFF
TRBJ1-1 TRBV5-5 CASSLVTAGSVGTEAFF
TRBJ1-1 TRBV6-1 CATIRSHGSENTEAFF
TRBJ2-7 TRBV7-8 CASSLGDRFSYEQYF
TRBJ2-1 TRBV7-9 CASSLATGTEQFF
TRBJ2-7 TRBV27 CASSLGPIYEQYF
TRBJ1-1 TRBV9 CASSEGVMGDTEAFF
TRBJ1-2 TRBV27 CASSLTGGGANYGYTF
TRBJ2-7 TRBV28 CASSWGGSSSYEQYF
TRBJ2-2 TRBV2 CASSQGRGGNTGELFF
TRBJ2-1 TRBV20-1 CSARNSGDRVYNEQFF
TRBJ2-1 TRBV6-5 CASRVRDRGLPYNEQFF
TRBJ2-3 TRBV6-5 CASSYGDRDTDTQYF
TRBJ2-1 TRBV20-1 CSARSLAGYSYNEQFF
TRBJ2-7 TRBV5-6 CASLGGTGNSEQYF
TRBJ2-5 TRBV19 CASSLTPGLAGRAETQYF
TRBJ2-6 TRBV7-3 CASSPPGANVLTF